The 8 T cell receptor beta chains presented below share a single source sample, sequenced in a study of blood T cell repertoires in COVID-19. The data were produced by immunoSEQ multiplex PCR, yet TCRdb's version contains in-frame clones alone and is incomplete. This sample has around 150,000 clones, with roughly 84% found just once. The sample consisted of peripheral blood. The receptors originated from a man aged 65 to 85 with acute or convalescent COVID-19.

The gene calls are TRBV7-9 and TRBJ1-5; D is perhaps TRBD1 (6 bases). CDR3 length equals 14 residues. Germline values: CDR1 SEHNR, CDR2 FQNEAQ (reference sequence). V was trimmed by 5 bases and J by 3 bases, leaving 11 bases between them. The CDR3 sequence is CASSTGTFNQPQHF. The CDR3 DNA reads TGTGCCAGCAGCACAGGGACCTTCAATCAGCCCCAGCATTTT.

The chain combines TRBV6-2 or TRBV6-3 with TRBJ2-3, with D unclear. This CDR3 is 12 amino acids long. The V end was cut by 6 bases, the J end by 3 bases, with 7 bases between. Germline V gene sequence: CDR1 MNHEY, CDR2 SVGEGT. The CDR3 DNA reads as TGTGCCAGCAGCCGCGTAACAGATACGCAGTATTTT. Translation: CASSRVTDTQYF.

As DNA, the CDR3 is TGTGCCAGCAAGAAAGACGACATGGCTGCCAACTATGGCTACACCTTC. This encodes CASKKDDMAANYGYTF. This chain links TRBV6-4 with TRBJ1-2; D ambiguous. CDR3 length: 16 amino acids. CDR1 is MRHNA, CDR2 SNTAGT, per germline. Between the trimmed V and J ends, which lost 7 bases and 2 bases, there was a span of 20 bases.

V and J are TRBV2 and TRBJ2-5, with 12 nucleotides matching TRBD2. This CDR3 contains 17 residues. The germline CDR1 and CDR2 sequences are SNHLY and FYNNEI. Germline trimming cut 2 bases from V and 4 bases from J; bases unmatched to any gene: 8. CDR3 protein: CASSEPASGGAGETQYF. CDR3 in DNA: TGTGCCAGCAGTGAACCTGCTAGCGGGGGGGCGGGAGAGACCCAGTACTTC. Drawing the rest from reference TRBV2 and TRBJ2-5, the complete variable domain is EPEVTQTPSHQVTQMGQEVILRCVPISNHLYFYWYRQILGQKVEFLVSFYNNEISEKSEIFDDQFSVERPDGSNFTLKIRSTKLEDSAMYFCASSEPASGGAGETQYFGPGTRLLVL.

The V gene is TRBV5-1, the J gene TRBJ2-5; D perhaps matches TRBD2 (5 bases). The V end lost 3 bases, the J end lost 0 bases, and 9 bases lay between the germline ends. Germline V gene lookup returns CDR1 SGHRS and CDR2 YFSETQ. This CDR3 has 14 amino acids. CDR3 residues: CASSSPGDQETQYF. DNA for the CDR3: TGCGCCAGCAGCTCCCCCGGGGACCAAGAGACCCAGTACTTC. Together with reference TRBV5-1 and TRBJ2-5, the CDR3 gives the full variable domain: KAGVTQTPRYLIKTRGQQVTLSCSPISGHRSVSWYQQTPGQGLQFLFEYFSETQRNKGNFPGRFSGRQFSNSRSEMNVSTLELGDSALYLCASSSPGDQETQYFGPGTRLLVL.

The chain links TRBV28 to TRBJ2-1, with TRBD1 as a possible D gene (5 bases). In germline, CDR1 is MDHEN, CDR2 SYDVKM. V lost 7 bases to trimming and J lost 3 bases, with 16 bases between them. The CDR3 has 15 amino acids. CDR3 nucleotides: TGTGCCAGCATCATCTCAGGGAACGGCTACAATGAGCAGTTCTTC. This gives the protein CASIISGNGYNEQFF.

The chain combines TRBV6-2 or TRBV6-3 with TRBJ2-3; 8 positions match TRBD1. Unmatched junction bases numbered 15, after V lost 1 base and J lost 0 bases. Germline CDR1 is MNHEY and CDR2 is SVGEGT. This CDR3 is 20 amino acids long. CDR3 DNA sequence: TGTGCCAGCAGTTACTTGGGGCAGGGGGCTTTTCGGTCTAGCACAGATACGCAGTATTTT. It yields the protein CASSYLGQGAFRSSTDTQYF.

As for this clone: Other DNA sequences in the same sample also yield this CDR3. In DNA form, the CDR3 reads TGTGCCAGCAGTTCCTACCTAGCGGGTTCTACAGATACGCAGTATTTT. This sequence encodes CASSSYLAGSTDTQYF. V and J are TRBV6-5 and TRBJ2-3, with TRBD2 identical over 8 bases. V dropped 4 bases and J dropped 3; count of bases not matched to a gene: 9. Germline loops: CDR1 MNHEY, CDR2 SVGAGI. The CDR3 is made up of 16 amino acids.